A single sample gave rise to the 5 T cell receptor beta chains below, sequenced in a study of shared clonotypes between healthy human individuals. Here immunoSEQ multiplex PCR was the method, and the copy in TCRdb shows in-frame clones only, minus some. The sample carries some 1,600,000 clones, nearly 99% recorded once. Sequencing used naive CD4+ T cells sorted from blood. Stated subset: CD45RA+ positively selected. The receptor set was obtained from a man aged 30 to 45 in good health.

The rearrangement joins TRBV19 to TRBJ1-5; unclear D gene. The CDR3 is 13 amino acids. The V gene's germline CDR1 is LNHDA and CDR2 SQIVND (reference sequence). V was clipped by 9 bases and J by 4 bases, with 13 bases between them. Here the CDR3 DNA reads TGTGCCAGCCACGGCAGCGTTAATCAGCCCCAGCATTTT. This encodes CASHGSVNQPQHF.

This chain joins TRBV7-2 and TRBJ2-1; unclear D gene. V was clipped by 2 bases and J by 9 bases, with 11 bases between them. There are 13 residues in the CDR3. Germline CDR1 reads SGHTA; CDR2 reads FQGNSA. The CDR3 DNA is TGTGCCAGCAGCTTACTGGGGTACGCTGAGCAGTTCTTC. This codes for CASSLLGYAEQFF.

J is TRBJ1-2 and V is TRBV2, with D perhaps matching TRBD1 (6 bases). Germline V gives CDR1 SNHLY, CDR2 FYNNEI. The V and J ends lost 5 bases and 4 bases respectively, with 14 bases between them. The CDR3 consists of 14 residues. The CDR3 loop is CASSQQGFIYGYTF. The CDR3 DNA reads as TGTGCCAGCAGTCAACAGGGCTTTATCTATGGCTACACCTTC. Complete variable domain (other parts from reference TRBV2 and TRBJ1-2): EPEVTQTPSHQVTQMGQEVILRCVPISNHLYFYWYRQILGQKVEFLVSFYNNEISEKSEIFDDQFSVERPDGSNFTLKIRSTKLEDSAMYFCASSQQGFIYGYTFGSGTRLTVV.

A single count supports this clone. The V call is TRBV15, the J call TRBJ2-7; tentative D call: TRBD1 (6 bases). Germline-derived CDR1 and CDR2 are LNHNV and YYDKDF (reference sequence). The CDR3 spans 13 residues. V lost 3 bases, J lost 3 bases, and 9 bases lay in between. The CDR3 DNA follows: TGTGCCACCAGCAGGGACAGTTACTACGAGCAGTACTTC. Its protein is CATSRDSYYEQYF.

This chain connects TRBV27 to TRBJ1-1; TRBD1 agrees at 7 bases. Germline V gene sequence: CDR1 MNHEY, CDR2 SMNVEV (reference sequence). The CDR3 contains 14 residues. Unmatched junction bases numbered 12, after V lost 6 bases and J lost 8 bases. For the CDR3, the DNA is TGTGCCAGCAGAAAAGGACAGGTGGGATGGGAAGCTTTCTTT. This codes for CASRKGQVGWEAFF.